This TCR beta chain was obtained from a study of response to subunit inactivated influenza vaccine. From the RT-PCR reads, TCRdb called clonotypes with MiXCR, one entry per CDR3 protein. The sample carries roughly 460,000 distinct CDR3 sequences, roughly 9.7% recorded once. Findings and limits, study-wide: T cells newly recruited by each seasonal influenza vaccination are few, the authors suggested.

Ten or more counts support this clonotype. What it binds is unknown. The CDR3 totals 14 residues. Trimming pared 3 bases from V and 2 bases from J, leaving 11 bases between. The TCR originated in a man aged 50 to 60 who received an inactivated influenza vaccine. The chain couples TRBV12-3 or TRBV12-4 to TRBJ2-7; no definite D call. The specimen comprised PBMCs from blood, sampled 40 to 50 days after vaccination. CDR3 in DNA: TGTGCCAGCAGTTTTCAACCCACTACCTACGAGCAGTACTTC. Translation gives CASSFQPTTYEQYF.